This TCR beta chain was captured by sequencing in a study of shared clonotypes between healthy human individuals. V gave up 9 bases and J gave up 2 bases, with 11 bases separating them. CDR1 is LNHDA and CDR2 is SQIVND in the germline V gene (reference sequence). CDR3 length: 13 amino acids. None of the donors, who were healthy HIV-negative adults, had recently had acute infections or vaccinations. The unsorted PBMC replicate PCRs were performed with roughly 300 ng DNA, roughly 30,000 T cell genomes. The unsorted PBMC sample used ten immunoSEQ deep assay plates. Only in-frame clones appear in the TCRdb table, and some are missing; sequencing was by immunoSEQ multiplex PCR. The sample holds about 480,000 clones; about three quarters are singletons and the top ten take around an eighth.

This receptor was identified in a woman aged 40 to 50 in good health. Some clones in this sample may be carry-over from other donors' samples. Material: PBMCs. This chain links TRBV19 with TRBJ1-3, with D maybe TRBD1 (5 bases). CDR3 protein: CASLGAAGNTIYF. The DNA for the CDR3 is TGTGCCAGCCTTGGGGCAGCTGGAAACACCATATATTTT.